Shown below are 2 T cell receptor beta chains from a single sample sequenced in a study of cytomegalovirus exposure and HLA in healthy donors. Both 60 Vbeta primers and 13 Jbeta primers went into the PCR. Profiling relied on immunoSEQ multiplex PCR, and the TCRdb table lists in-frame clones only, not all of them. The sample carries fewer than 140,000 clones, 65% to 75% recorded once. The sequencing input was PBMCs. The receptors shown here come from a female donor in good health and CMV-seronegative.

This chain links TRBV9 with TRBJ2-2; D is undetermined. There are 13 residues in the CDR3. CDR1 is SGDLS and CDR2 is YYNGEE in the germline V gene. Trimming pared 0 bases from V and 3 bases from J, leaving 3 bases between. The DNA for the CDR3 is TGTGCCAGCAGCGTAGTCGACACCGGGGAGCTGTTTTTT. This gives the protein CASSVVDTGELFF.

The J gene is TRBJ2-1, the V gene TRBV27; D may be TRBD2 (5 bases). The CDR3 runs to 15 residues. Trimming stripped 6 bases from V and 5 bases from J, with 17 bases between. Germline CDR1 MNHEY, CDR2 SMNVEV (reference sequence). The CDR3 loop is CASRGLAENNNEQFF. The DNA for the CDR3 is TGTGCCAGCAGGGGCCTAGCTGAGAATAACAATGAGCAGTTCTTC.